The clone carrying this T cell receptor (beta chain) has ten or more counts. This specimen comes from a study of spatial heterogeneity in lung cancer. The presence of a unique molecular identifier marked each TCR cDNA molecule. From the 5' RACE reads, TCRdb called clonotypes with MiXCR, one entry per CDR3 protein. The table has more than 35,000 distinct CDR3 sequences, 5.2% seen once. Stated time point: sample taken at primary tumor resection. Without sorting, whole RNA was sequenced from tumor, nontumor lung or frozen PBMC. After removal of 9 bases from V and 5 bases from J, the junction contained 12 bases not matched to a gene. The CDR3 sequence is 14 residues long. CDR1 and CDR2 from the germline V gene are SGHTA and FQGTGA.

The chain joins TRBV7-3 to TRBJ2-7; 8 bases map to TRBD1. The receptor was isolated from a female donor with early-stage non-small cell lung cancer. This material consisted of PBMCs, taken at surgery. CDR3 protein: CARRGARGRNEQYF. The DNA for the CDR3 is TGTGCCAGAAGGGGAGCCAGGGGGCGAAACGAGCAGTACTTC.